Included here is one TCR beta chain sequence, with context. This CDR3 is built from 15 residues. Per the germline V gene, CDR1 is MNHNS and CDR2 is SASEGT. The V gene lost 7 bases and the J gene lost 0 bases, with 16 bases spanning the gap. Method: immunoSEQ multiplex PCR; TCRdb's copy keeps in-frame clones and lacks some. In the table there are around 65,000 clones, 70% to 90% of which are singletons. These data come from a study of OX40 agonist ivuxolimab in advanced cancers. The sequence derives from an adult with an advanced solid tumor such as melanoma, head and neck, liver or kidney cancer. Sequenced here: CD4+ or CD8+ T cells sorted from blood, sampled in a trial of the OX40 agonist ivuxolimab. The chain joins TRBV6-1 to TRBJ2-7; the D is unclear. The DNA of the CDR3 is TGTGCCAGCAATCTTGACGGAGTGAGCTCCTACGAGCAGTACTTC. Translating it yields CASNLDGVSSYEQYF.